This note documents a single T cell receptor (beta chain) sequence. This CDR3 spans 14 amino acids. Per germline, CDR1 SGHRS and CDR2 YFSETQ. After removal of 4 bases from V and 5 bases from J, the junction contained 4 bases not matched to a gene. The data stem from a study of T cells after yellow fever vaccination. 5'RACE template switching produced TCR cDNA carrying a universal primer site and UMIs. TCRdb processed the 5' RACE reads anew with MiXCR; each CDR3 protein has one entry. Of 400,000 to 450,000 distinct CDR3 sequences listed, around 19% are singletons. This sequence was found in a man in his late teens or twenties who received the YFV17D yellow fever vaccine. This material consisted of PBMCs, taken before the yellow fever booster vaccination. The chain links TRBV5-1 to TRBJ2-1; 9 nucleotides match TRBD1. CDR3 sequence (DNA): TGCGCCAGCAGCCCGCGGACAGGGGACAATGAGCAGTTCTTC. Translating it yields CASSPRTGDNEQFF.